The 10 T cell receptor beta chains in this list originate from one sample, sequenced in a study of EBV T-cell therapy then PD-1 blockade in nasopharyngeal carcinoma. Treatment meaning: AdE1-LMPpoly-expanded autologous EBV-specific T-cell therapy followed by anti-PD-1 nivolumab. No antigen has been assigned to these receptors. This table comes from immunoSEQ multiplex PCR, and its TCRdb copy is limited to in-frame clones, with some not included. The sample lists roughly 22,000 clones, 65% to 85% occurring once. The sequences come from CD8+ T cells from blood, collected at day -245 from a patient whose treatment included autologous EBV-specific T cells and nivolumab. The receptor source for this set is a man aged 35-49 years with nasopharyngeal carcinoma.

The J gene is TRBJ1-1, the V gene TRBV7-9, with D perhaps TRBD1 (6 bases). This CDR3 has 15 amino acids. Trimming cost V 5 bases and J 1 base, with 14 bases left between them. The V gene's germline CDR1 is SEHNR and CDR2 FQNEAQ (reference sequence). The CDR3 reads CASSGQQGQNTEAFF. The CDR3 nucleotides read TGTGCCAGCAGCGGGCAACAGGGACAGAACACTGAAGCTTTCTTT.

This clone has more than one count but fewer than ten. V usage is TRBV6-2 or TRBV6-3 and J usage is TRBJ2-1; 7 nucleotides align to TRBD1. This CDR3 region has 14 residues. The V segment lost 6 bases and the J segment 7 bases; nucleotides outside the gene matches: 9. CDR1 and CDR2 (germline): MNHEY, SVGEGT. The CDR3 protein is CASSPKEGANEQFF. The DNA for the CDR3 is TGTGCCAGCAGCCCAAAAGAGGGGGCGAATGAGCAGTTCTTC.

The V call is TRBV5-5, the J call TRBJ1-2; a possible D gene is TRBD1 (5 bases). Trimming pared 2 bases from V and 0 bases from J, leaving 11 bases between. The CDR3 is made up of 15 amino acids. Looked up from germline, CDR1 is SGHKS and CDR2 is YYEKEE (reference sequence). The CDR3 here is CASSLGRVANYGYTF. The CDR3, as DNA: TGTGCCAGCAGCTTAGGCAGGGTAGCTAACTATGGCTACACCTTC.

The table lists this clone with a count of one. The chain links TRBV19 to TRBJ2-1, with TRBD2 identical over 10 bases. The CDR3 runs 16 residues. Germline values: CDR1 LNHDA, CDR2 SQIVND (reference sequence). Trimming took 0 bases from V and 5 from J; bases not matched to a gene: 4. The CDR3 loop reads CASSIDGLAENNEQFF. In nucleotides, the CDR3 is TGTGCCAGTAGTATAGATGGACTAGCGGAGAACAATGAGCAGTTCTTC.

This clone appeared a single time. The chain couples TRBV12-3 or TRBV12-4 to TRBJ2-3; D not resolved. This CDR3 is 12 amino acids long. V dropped 6 bases and J dropped 5 bases, with 9 bases sitting between them. The CDR3 DNA reads as TGTGCCAGCAGCCGACGCATAGATACGCAGTATTTT. This gives the protein CASSRRIDTQYF.

This sequence joins TRBV6-5 and TRBJ1-6; 8 bases are a match to TRBD1. Looked up from germline, CDR1 is MNHEY and CDR2 is SVGAGI. J lost 1 base, V lost 11 bases, and 1 base had no gene match. The CDR3 is made up of 13 amino acids. Here the CDR3 DNA reads TGTGCCGGACAGGGTTCCTATAATTCACCCCTCCACTTT. It codes for CAGQGSYNSPLHF.

The V gene is TRBV4-3, the J gene TRBJ2-6, with 7 bases that match TRBD2. Germline V gene lookup returns CDR1 LGHNA and CDR2 YSLEER. The V gene end was trimmed by 0 bases and the J gene end by 4 bases; junction bases not matched to a gene: 3. This CDR3 spans 16 amino acids. CDR3 amino acids: CASSQEAGAGANVLTF. CDR3 nucleotide sequence: TGCGCCAGCAGCCAAGAGGCGGGAGCAGGGGCCAACGTCCTGACTTTC.

The V call is TRBV6-5, the J call TRBJ1-1; D possibly corresponds to TRBD1 (5 bases). This CDR3 comprises 14 residues. Germline V CDR1 and CDR2: MNHEY, SVGAGI. V was cut by 0 bases and J by 4 bases, with 9 bases left in between. The CDR3 DNA sequence: TGTGCCAGCAGTTACTCCGCGGGGCCCACTGAAGCTTTCTTT. Translated: CASSYSAGPTEAFF.

CDR3: CASSFSEGPYNEQFF. The CDR3 DNA reads TGTGCCAGCAGTTTCTCGGAGGGGCCCTACAATGAGCAGTTCTTC. V gene TRBV6-2 or TRBV6-3 combines with J gene TRBJ2-1, with D possibly TRBD2 on 6 matching bases. Germline CDR1 is MNHEY and CDR2 is SVGEGT. This CDR3 spans 15 amino acids. V dropped 4 bases and J dropped 2 bases, with 12 bases sitting between them.

V usage is TRBV10-3 and J usage is TRBJ2-2; 7 bases fit TRBD1. The ends lost 5 bases at V and 2 bases at J; junction bases unmatched: 2. The CDR3 has 14 residues. The germline V gene has CDR1 ENHRY and CDR2 SYGVKD. CDR3 DNA sequence: TGTGCCATCAGTCGGACAGGTAACACCGGGGAGCTGTTTTTT. The encoded protein is CAISRTGNTGELFF.